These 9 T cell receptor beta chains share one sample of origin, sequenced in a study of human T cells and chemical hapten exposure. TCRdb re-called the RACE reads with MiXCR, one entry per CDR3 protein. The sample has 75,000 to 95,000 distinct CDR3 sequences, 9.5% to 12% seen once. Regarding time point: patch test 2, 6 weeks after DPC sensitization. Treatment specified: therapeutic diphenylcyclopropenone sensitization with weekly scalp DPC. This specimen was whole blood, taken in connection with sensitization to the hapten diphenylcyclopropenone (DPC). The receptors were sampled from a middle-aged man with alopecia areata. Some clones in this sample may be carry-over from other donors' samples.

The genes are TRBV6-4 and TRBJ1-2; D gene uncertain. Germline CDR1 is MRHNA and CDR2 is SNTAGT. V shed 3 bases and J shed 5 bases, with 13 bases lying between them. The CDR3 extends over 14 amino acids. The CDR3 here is CASSEGPKRYGYTF. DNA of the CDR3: TGTGCCAGCAGTGAGGGTCCTAAGCGATATGGCTACACCTTC.

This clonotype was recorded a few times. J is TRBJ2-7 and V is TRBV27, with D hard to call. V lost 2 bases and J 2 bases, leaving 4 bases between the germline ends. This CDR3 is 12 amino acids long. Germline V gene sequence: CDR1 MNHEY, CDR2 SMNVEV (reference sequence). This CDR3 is CASSLTTYEQYF. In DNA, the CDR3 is TGTGCCAGCAGTTTAACCACCTACGAGCAGTACTTC.

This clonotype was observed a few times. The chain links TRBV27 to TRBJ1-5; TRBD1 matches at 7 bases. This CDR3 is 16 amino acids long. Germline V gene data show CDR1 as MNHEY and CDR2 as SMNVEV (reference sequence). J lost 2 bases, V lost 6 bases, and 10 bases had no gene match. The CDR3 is CASRNLQGGGNQPQHF. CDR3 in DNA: TGTGCCAGCAGGAACCTCCAGGGGGGGGGCAATCAGCCCCAGCATTTT.

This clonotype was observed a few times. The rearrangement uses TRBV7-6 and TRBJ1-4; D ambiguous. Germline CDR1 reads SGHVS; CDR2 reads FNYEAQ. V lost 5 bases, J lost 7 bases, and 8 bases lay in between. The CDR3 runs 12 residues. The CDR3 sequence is CASSPVSEKLFF. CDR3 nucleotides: TGTGCCAGCAGCCCGGTGTCTGAAAAACTGTTTTTT.

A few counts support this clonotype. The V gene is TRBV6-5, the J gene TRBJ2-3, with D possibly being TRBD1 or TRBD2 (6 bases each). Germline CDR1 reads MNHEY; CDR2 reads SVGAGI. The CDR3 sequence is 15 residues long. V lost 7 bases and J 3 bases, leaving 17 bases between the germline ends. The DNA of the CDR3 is TGTGCCAGCACCCTTACGGGGGCGCCAACAGATACGCAGTATTTT. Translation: CASTLTGAPTDTQYF.

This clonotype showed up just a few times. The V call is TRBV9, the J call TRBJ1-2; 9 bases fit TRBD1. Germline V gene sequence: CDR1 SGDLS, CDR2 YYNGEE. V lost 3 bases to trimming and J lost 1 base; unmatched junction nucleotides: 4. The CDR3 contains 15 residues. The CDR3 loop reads CASSGDRVVNYGYTF. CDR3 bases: TGTGCCAGCAGCGGGGACAGGGTAGTTAACTATGGCTACACCTTC.

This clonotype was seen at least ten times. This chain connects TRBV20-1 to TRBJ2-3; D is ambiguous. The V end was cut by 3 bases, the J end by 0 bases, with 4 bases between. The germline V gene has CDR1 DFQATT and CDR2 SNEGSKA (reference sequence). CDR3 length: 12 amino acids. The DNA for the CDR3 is TGCAGTGCTAGCGGGAGCACAGATACGCAGTATTTT. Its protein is CSASGSTDTQYF.

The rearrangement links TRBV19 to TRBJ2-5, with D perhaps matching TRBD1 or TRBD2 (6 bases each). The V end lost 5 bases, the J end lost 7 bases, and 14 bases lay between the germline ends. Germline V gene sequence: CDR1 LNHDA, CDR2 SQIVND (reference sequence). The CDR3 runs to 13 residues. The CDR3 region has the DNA TGTGCCAGTAGTGGTGGGGGGCCGGGGACCCAGTACTTC. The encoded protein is CASSGGGPGTQYF.

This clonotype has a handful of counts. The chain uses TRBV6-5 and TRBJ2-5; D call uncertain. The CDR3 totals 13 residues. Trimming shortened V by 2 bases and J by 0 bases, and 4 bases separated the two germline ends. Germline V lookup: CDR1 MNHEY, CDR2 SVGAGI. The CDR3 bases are TGTGCCAGCAGTTACGGCTACCAAGAGACCCAGTACTTC. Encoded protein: CASSYGYQETQYF.